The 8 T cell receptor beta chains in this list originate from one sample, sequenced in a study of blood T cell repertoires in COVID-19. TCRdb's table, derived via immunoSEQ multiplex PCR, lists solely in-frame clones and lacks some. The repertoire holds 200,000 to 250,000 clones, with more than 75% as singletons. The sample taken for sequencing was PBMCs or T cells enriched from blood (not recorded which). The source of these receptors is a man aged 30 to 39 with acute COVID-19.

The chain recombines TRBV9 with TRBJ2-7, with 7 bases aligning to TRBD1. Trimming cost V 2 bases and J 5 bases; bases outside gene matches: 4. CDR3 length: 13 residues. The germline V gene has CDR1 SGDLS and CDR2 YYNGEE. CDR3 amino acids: CASSVTQGDEQYF. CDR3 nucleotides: TGTGCCAGCAGCGTCACCCAGGGGGACGAGCAGTACTTC. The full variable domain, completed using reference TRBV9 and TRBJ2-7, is DSGVTQTPKHLITATGQRVTLRCSPRSGDLSVYWYQQSLDQGLQFLIQYYNGEERAKGNILERFSAQQFPDLHSELNLSSLELGDSALYFCASSVTQGDEQYFGPGTRLTVT.

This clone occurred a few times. The CDR3 loop reads CASSAPRQGSNTGELFF. The CDR3, as DNA: TGTGCCAGCAGTGCCCCACGACAGGGGTCGAACACCGGGGAGCTGTTTTTT. This rearrangement joins TRBV6-4 to TRBJ2-2, with 8 bases that match TRBD1. This CDR3 is 17 amino acids long. The germline CDR1 and CDR2 sequences are MRHNA and SNTAGT. Germline trimming cut 4 bases from V and 0 bases from J; bases unmatched to any gene: 7.

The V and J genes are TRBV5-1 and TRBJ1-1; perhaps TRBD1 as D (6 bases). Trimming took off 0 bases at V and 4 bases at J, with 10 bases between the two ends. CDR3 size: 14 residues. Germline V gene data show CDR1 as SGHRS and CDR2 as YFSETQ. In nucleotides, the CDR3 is TGCGCCAGCAGCTTGGATACAGGGCGCACTGAAGCTTTCTTT. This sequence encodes CASSLDTGRTEAFF.

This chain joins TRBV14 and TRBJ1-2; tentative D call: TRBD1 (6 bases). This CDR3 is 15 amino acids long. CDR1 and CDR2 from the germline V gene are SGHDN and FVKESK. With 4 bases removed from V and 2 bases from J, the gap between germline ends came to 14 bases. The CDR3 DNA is TGTGCCAGCAGCCCCCGGACAGCCCTCAACTATGGCTACACCTTC. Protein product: CASSPRTALNYGYTF.

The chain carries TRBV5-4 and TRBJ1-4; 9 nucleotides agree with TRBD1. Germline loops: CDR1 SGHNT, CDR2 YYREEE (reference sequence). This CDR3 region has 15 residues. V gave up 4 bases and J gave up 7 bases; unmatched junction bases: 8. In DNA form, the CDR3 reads TGTGCCAGCAGCCTACAGGGGGCTGGAGGTGAAAAACTGTTTTTT. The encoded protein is CASSLQGAGGEKLFF.

CDR3 residues: CASSLGGQGSGGNEKLFF. DNA for the CDR3: TGTGCCAGCAGCTTGGGCGGACAGGGAAGTGGTGGGAATGAAAAACTGTTTTTT. The rearrangement joins TRBV5-5 to TRBJ1-4, with 8 bases lining up with TRBD1. The CDR3 runs to 18 residues. CDR1 is SGHKS and CDR2 is YYEKEE in the germline V gene (reference sequence). With 0 bases clipped from V and 5 bases from J, the junction kept 12 bases outside the gene matches.

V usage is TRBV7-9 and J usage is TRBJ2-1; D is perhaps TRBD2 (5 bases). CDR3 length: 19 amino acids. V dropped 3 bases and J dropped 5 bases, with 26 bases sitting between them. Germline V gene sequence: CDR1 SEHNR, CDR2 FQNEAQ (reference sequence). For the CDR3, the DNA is TGTGCCAGCAGCTTTGGATCCTTCCCCCGAGCGATGGAGGACAATGAGCAGTTCTTC. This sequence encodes CASSFGSFPRAMEDNEQFF.

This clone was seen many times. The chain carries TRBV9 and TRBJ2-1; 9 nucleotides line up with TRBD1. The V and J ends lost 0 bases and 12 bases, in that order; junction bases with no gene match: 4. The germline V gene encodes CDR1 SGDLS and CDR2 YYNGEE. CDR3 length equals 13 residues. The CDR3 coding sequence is TGTGCCAGCAGCGTAGCTACGGACAGGGGGCAGTTCTTC. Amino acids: CASSVATDRGQFF.